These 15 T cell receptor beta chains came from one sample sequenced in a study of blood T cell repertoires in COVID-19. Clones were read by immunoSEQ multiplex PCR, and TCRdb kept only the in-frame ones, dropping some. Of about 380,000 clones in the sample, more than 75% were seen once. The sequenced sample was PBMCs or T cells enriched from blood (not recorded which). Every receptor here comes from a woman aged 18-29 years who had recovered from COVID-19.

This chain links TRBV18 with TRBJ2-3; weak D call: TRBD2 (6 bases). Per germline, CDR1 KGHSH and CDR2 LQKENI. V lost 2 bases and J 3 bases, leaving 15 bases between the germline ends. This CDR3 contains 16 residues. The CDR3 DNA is TGTGCCAGCTCACCAGAGACTAGTCACACGACAGATACGCAGTATTTT. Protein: CASSPETSHTTDTQYF.

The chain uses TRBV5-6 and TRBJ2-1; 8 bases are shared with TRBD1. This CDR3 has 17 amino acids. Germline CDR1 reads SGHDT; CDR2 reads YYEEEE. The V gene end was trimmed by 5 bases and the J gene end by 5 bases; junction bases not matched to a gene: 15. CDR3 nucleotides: TGTGCCAGCAGAAAAATGCAGGGGGCCTTAACAAACAATGAGCAGTTCTTC. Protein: CASRKMQGALTNNEQFF.

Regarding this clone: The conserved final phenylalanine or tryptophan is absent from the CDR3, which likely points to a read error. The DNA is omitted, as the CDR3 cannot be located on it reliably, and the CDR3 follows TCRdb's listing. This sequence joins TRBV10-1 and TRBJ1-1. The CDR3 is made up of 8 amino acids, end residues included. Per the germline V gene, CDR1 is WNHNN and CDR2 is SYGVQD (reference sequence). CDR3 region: CAGTGSHG.

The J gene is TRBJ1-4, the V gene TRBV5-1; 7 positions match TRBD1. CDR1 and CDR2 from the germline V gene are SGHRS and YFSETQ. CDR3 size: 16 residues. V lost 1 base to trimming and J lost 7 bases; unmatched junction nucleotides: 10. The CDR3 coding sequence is TGCGCCAGCAGCTTGCCGGGAGGGGGCGTCGGTGAAAAACTGTTTTTT. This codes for CASSLPGGGVGEKLFF.

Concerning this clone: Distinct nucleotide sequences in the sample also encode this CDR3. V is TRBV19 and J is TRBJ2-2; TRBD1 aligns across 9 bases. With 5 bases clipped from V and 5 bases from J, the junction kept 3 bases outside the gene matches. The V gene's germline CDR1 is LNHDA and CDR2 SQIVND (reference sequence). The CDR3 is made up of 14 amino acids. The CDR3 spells CASSGTGNTGELFF. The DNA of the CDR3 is TGTGCCAGTAGTGGGACAGGGAATACCGGGGAGCTGTTTTTT.

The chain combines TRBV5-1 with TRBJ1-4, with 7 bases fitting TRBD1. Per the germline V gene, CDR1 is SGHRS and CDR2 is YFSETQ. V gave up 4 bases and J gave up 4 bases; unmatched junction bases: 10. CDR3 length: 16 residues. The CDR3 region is CASSNITGAGNEKLFF. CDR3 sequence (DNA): TGCGCCAGCAGCAACATTACAGGGGCGGGTAATGAAAAACTGTTTTTT.

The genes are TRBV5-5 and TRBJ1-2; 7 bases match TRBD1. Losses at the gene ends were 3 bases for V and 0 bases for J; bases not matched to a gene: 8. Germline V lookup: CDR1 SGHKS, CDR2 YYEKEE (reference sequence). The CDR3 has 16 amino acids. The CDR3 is CASSSSGQAANYGYTF. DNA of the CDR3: TGTGCCAGCAGCTCCTCCGGACAGGCAGCTAACTATGGCTACACCTTC.

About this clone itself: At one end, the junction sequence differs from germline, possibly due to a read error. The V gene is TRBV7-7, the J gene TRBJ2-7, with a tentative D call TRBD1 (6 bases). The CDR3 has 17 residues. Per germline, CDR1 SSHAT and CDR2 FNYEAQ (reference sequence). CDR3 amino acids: CASSPPFRGRTRTRQYF. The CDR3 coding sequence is TGTGCTAGCAGCCCCCCGTTCAGGGGCCGAACACGAACGAGGCAGTACTTC.

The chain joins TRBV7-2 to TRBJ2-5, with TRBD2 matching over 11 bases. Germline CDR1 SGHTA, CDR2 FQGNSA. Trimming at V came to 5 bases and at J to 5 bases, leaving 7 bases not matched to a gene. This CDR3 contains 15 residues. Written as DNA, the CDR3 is TGTGCCAGCAGCCCCTTGACTAGCGGGGTTGAGACCCAGTACTTC. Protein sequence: CASSPLTSGVETQYF.

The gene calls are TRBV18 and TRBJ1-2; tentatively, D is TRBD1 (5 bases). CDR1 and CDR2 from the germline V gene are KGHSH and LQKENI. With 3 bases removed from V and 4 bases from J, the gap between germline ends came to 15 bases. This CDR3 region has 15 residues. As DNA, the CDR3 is TGTGCCAGCTCACCGGGAACCCAGACAGTCTATGGCTACACCTTC. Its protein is CASSPGTQTVYGYTF.

CDR3 amino acids: CASGLAGRQAAYNEQFF. The CDR3 DNA is TGTGCTAGTGGTTTGGCAGGCCGCCAGGCCGCCTACAATGAGCAGTTCTTC. The gene calls are TRBV12-5 and TRBJ2-1; D gene unclear. The V end was cut by 1 base, the J end by 2 bases, with 15 bases between. Germline V gene data show CDR1 as LGHNT and CDR2 as FRNRAP. The CDR3 runs 17 residues.

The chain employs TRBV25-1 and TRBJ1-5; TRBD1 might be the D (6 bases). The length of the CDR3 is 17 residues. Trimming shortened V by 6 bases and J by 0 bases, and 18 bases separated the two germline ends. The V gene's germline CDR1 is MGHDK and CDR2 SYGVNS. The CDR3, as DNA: TGTGCCAGCAGCCCATCAGGGGTCCCCCTTAGCAATCAGCCCCAGCATTTT. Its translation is CASSPSGVPLSNQPQHF. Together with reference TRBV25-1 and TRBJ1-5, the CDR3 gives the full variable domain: EADIYQTPRYLVIGTGKKITLECSQTMGHDKMYWYQQDPGMELHLIHYSYGVNSTEKGDLSSESTVSRIRTEHFPLTLESARPSHTSQYLCASSPSGVPLSNQPQHFGDGTRLSIL.

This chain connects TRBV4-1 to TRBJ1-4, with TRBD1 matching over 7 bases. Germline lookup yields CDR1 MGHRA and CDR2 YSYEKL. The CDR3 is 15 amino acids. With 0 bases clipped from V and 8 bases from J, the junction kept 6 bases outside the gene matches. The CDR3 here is CASSQEPGQIEKLFF. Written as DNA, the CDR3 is TGCGCCAGCAGCCAAGAACCGGGACAGATAGAAAAACTGTTTTTT.

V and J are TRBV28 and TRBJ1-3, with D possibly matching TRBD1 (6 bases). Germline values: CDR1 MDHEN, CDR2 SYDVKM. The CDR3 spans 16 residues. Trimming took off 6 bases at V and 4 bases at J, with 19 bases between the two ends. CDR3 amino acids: CASSRPGTILGNTIYF. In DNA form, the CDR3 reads TGTGCCAGCAGCCGTCCCGGGACAATCCTCGGAAACACCATATATTTT. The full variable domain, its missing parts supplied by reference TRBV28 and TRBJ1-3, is DVKVTQSSRYLVKRTGEKVFLECVQDMDHENMFWYRQDPGLGLRLIYFSYDVKMKEKGDIPEGYSVSREKKERFSLILESASTNQTSMYLCASSRPGTILGNTIYFGEGSWLTVV.

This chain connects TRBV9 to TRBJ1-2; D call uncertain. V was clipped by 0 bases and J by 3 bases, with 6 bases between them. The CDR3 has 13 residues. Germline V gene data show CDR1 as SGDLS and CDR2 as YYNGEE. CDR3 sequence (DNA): TGTGCCAGCAGCGTAGTGGCAGACTATGGCTACACCTTC. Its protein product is CASSVVADYGYTF.